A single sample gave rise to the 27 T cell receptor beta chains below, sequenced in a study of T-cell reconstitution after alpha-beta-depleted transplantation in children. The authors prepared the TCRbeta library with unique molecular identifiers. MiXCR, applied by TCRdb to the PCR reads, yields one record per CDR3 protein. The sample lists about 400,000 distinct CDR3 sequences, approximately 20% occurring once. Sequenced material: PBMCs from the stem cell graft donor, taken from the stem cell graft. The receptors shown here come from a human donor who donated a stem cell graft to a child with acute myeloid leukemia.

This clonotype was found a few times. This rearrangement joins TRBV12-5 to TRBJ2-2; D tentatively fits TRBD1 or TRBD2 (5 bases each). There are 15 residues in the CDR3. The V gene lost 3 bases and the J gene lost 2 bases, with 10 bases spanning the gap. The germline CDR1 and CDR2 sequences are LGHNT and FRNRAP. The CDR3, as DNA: TGTGCTAGTGGTTTTAAGGGGAGAAACACCGGGGAGCTGTTTTTT. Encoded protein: CASGFKGRNTGELFF.

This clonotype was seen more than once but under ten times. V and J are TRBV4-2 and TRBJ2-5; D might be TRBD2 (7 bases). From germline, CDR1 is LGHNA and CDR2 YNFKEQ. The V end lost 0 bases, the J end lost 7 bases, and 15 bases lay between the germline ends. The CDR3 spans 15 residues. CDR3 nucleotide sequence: TGTGCCAGCAGCCAAGATAGGGGGGGCGTAGGGACCCAGTACTTC. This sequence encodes CASSQDRGGVGTQYF.

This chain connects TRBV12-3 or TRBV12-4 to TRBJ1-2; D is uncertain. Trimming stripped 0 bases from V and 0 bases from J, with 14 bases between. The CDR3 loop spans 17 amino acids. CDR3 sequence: CASSLARSYTTNYGYTF. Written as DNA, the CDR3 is TGTGCCAGCAGTTTAGCGCGCAGTTATACCACTAACTATGGCTACACCTTC.

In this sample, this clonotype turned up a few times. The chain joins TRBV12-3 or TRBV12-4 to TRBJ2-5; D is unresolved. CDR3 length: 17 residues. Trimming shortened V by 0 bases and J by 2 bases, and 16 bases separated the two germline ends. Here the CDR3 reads CASSLAFGTAIQETQYF. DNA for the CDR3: TGTGCCAGCAGTTTAGCATTCGGTACAGCTATACAAGAGACCCAGTACTTC.

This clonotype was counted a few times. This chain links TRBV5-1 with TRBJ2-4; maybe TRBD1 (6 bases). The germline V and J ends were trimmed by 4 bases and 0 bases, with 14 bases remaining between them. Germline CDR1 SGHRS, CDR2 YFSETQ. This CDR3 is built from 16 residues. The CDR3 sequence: CASSGGGRLAKNIQYF. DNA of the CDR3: TGCGCCAGCAGCGGGGGCGGACGATTAGCCAAAAACATTCAGTACTTC.

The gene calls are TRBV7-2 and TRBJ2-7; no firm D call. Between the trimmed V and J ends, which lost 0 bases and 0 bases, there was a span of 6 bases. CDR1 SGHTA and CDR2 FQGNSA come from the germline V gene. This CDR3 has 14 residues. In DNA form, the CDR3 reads TGTGCCAGCAGCTTAGCGGGTATCTCCTACGAGCAGTACTTC. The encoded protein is CASSLAGISYEQYF.

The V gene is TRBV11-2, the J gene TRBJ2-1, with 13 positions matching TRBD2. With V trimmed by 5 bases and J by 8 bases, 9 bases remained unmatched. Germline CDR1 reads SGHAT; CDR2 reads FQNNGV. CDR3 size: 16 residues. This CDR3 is CASSPNGLAGADEQFF. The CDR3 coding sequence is TGTGCCAGCAGCCCAAATGGACTAGCGGGAGCAGATGAGCAGTTCTTC.

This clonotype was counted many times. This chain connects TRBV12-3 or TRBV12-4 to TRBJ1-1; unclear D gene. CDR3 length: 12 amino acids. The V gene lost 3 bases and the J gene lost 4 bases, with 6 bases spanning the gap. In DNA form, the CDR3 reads TGTGCCAGCAGTTTCGCCGGCACTGAAGCTTTCTTT. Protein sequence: CASSFAGTEAFF.

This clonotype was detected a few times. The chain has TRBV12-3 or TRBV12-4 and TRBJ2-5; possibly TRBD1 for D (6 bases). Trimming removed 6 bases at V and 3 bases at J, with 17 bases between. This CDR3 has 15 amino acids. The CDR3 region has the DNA TGTGCCAGCAGCACCGACAGGTTGGATGAAGAGACCCAGTACTTC. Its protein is CASSTDRLDEETQYF.

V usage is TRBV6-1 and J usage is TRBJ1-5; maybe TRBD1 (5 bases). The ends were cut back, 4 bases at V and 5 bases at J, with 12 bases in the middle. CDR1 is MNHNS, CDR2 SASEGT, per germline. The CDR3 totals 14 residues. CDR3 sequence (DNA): TGTGCCAGCAGTGGGACAATACCCTATCAGCCCCAGCATTTT. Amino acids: CASSGTIPYQPQHF.

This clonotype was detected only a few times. This CDR3 reads CASSEAGHSPLHF. CDR3 nucleotide sequence: TGTGCCAGCAGTGAAGCGGGACATTCACCCCTCCACTTT. This chain links TRBV6-1 with TRBJ1-6; possibly TRBD1 for D (5 bases). The CDR3 consists of 13 residues. CDR1 and CDR2 (germline): MNHNS, SASEGT. Trimming stripped 0 bases from V and 8 bases from J, with 5 bases between.

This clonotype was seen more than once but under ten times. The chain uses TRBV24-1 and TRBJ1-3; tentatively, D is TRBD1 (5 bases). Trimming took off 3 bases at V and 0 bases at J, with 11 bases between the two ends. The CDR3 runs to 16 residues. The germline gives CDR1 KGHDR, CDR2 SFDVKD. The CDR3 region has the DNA TGTGCCACCAGTGATCCCAGGGCGAGCTCTGGAAACACCATATATTTT. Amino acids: CATSDPRASSGNTIYF.

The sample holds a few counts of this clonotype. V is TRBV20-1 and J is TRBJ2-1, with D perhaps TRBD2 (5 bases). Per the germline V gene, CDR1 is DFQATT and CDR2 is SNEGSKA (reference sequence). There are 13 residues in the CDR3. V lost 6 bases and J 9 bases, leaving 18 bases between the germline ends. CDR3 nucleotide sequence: TGCAGTGCCAGCGACTACCGAACGGTTGAGCAGTTCTTC. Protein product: CSASDYRTVEQFF.

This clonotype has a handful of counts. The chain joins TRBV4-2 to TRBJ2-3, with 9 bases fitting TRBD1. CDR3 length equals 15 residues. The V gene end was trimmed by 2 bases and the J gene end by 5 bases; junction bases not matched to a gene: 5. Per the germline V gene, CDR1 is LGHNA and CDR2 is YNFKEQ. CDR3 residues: CASSQSGQGGDTQYF. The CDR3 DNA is TGTGCCAGCAGCCAATCGGGACAGGGAGGAGATACGCAGTATTTT.

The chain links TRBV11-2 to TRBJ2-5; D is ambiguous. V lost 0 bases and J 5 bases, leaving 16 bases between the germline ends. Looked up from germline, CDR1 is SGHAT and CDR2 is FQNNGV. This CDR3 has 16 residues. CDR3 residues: CASSLDRAALGETQYF. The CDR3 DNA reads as TGTGCCAGCAGCTTAGATCGGGCAGCCCTAGGGGAGACCCAGTACTTC.

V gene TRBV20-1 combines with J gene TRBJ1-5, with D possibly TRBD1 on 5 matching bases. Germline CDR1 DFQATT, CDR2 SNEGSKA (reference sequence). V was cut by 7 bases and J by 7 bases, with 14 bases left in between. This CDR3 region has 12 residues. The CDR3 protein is CSVGGDRQPQHF. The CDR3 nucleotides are TGCAGTGTGGGGGGAGATAGACAGCCCCAGCATTTT.

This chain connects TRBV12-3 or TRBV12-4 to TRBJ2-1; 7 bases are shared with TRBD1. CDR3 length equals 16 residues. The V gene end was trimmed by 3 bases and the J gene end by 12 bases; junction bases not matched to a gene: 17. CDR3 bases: TGTGCCAGCAGTTTGGCGTCGGGACAGTTTAAGGATGGGCAGTTCTTC. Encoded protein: CASSLASGQFKDGQFF.

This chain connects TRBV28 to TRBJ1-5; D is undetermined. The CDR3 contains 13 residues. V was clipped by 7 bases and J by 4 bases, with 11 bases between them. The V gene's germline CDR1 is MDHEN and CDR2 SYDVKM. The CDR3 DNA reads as TGTGCCAGCACTCGGCAGATTAATCAGCCCCAGCATTTT. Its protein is CASTRQINQPQHF.

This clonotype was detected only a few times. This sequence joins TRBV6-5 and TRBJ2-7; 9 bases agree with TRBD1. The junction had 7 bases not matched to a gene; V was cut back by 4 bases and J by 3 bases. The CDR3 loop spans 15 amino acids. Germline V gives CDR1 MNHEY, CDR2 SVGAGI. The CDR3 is CASSSSGTGIYEQYF. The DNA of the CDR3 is TGTGCCAGCAGTTCTTCCGGGACAGGGATCTACGAGCAGTACTTC.

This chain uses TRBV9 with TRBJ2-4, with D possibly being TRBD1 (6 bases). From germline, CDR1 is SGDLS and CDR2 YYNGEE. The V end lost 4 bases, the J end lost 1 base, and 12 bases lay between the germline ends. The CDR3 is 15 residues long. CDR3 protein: CASSSGVTAKNIQYF. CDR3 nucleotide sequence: TGTGCCAGCAGCTCAGGGGTTACGGCCAAAAACATTCAGTACTTC.

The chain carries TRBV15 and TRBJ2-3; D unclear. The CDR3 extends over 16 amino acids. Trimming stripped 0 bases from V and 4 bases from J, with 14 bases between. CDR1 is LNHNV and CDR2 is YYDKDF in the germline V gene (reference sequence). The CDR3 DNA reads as TGTGCCACCAGCAGAGATCGAGGTTTCGGGTCAGATACGCAGTATTTT. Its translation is CATSRDRGFGSDTQYF. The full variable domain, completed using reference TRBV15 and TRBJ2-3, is DAMVIQNPRYQVTQFGKPVTLSCSQTLNHNVMYWYQQKSSQAPKLLFHYYDKDFNNEADTPDNFQSRRPNTSFCFLDIRSPGLGDTAMYLCATSRDRGFGSDTQYFGPGTRLTVL.

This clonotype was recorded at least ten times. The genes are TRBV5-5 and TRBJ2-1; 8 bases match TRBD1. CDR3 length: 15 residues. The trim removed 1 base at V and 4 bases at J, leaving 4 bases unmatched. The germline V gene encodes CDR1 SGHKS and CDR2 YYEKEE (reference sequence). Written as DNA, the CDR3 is TGTGCCAGCAGCTTGACGGGACAGGAATACAATGAGCAGTTCTTC. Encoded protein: CASSLTGQEYNEQFF.

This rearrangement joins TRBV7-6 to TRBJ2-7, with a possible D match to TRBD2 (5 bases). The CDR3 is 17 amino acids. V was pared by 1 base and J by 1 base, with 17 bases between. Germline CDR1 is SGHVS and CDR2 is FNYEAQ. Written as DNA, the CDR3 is TGTGCCAGCAGCTTAGGGTTAAGAGCGGAGCGGTCCTACGAGCAGTACTTC. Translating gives CASSLGLRAERSYEQYF. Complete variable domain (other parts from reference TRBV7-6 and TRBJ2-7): GAGVSQSPRYKVTKRGQDVALRCDPISGHVSLYWYRQALGQGPEFLTYFNYEAQQDKSGLPNDRFSAERPEGSISTLTIQRTEQRDSAMYRCASSLGLRAERSYEQYFGPGTRLTVT.

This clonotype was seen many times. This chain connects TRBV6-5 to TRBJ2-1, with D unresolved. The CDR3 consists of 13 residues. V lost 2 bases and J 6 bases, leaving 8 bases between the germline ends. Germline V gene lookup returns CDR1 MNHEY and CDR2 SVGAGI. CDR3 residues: CASSYGTRNEQFF. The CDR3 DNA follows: TGTGCCAGCAGTTACGGAACACGCAATGAGCAGTTCTTC.

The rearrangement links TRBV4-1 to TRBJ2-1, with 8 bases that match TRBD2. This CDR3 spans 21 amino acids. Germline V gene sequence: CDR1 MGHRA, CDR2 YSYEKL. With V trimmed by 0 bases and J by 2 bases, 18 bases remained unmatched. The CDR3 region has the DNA TGCGCCAGCAGCCAAGATTTCTGGTTTAGACCGGCGGGAGGCACCTACAATGAGCAGTTCTTC. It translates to CASSQDFWFRPAGGTYNEQFF.

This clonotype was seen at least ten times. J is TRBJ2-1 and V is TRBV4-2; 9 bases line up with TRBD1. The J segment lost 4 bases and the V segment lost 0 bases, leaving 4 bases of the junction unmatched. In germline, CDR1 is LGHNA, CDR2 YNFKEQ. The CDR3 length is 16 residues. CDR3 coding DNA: TGTGCCAGCAGCCAAGAGTCGGGACAGGGATACAATGAGCAGTTCTTC. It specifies CASSQESGQGYNEQFF.

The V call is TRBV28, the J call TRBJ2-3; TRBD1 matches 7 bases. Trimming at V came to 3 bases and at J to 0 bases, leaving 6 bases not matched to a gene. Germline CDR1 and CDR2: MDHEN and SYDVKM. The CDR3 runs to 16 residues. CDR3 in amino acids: CASSFLRGPSTDTQYF. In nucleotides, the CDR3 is TGTGCCAGCAGTTTTTTAAGGGGGCCTAGCACAGATACGCAGTATTTT. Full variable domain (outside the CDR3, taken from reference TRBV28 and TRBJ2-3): DVKVTQSSRYLVKRTGEKVFLECVQDMDHENMFWYRQDPGLGLRLIYFSYDVKMKEKGDIPEGYSVSREKKERFSLILESASTNQTSMYLCASSFLRGPSTDTQYFGPGTRLTVL.